This TCR beta chain was retrieved from a study of regulatory T cells in long-lasting Graves disease. Study as a whole: Freshly diagnosed Graves' patients had used antithyroid drugs for under 3 months.

Library construction for TCR beta used iRepertoire HTBI primers and Arm-PCR of CDR3 regions. TCRdb itself ran the multiplex PCR reads through MiXCR, one entry per CDR3 protein. This table has 540,000 or so distinct CDR3 sequences, roughly 13% appearing once. Time point reported: newly diagnosed GD, antithyroid drugs for less than 3 months. After RNA was extracted from PBMCs, the TCR library was made from it. At least ten counts were recorded for this clonotype. Trimming removed 4 bases from V and 10 bases from J; junction bases left unmatched: 5. In germline, CDR1 is WNHNN, CDR2 SYGVQD (reference sequence). The length of the CDR3 is 13 residues. The same data also went into a second study, on T cells in Graves' hyperthyroidism and ophthalmopathy.

The sample in question was peripheral blood mononuclear cells (PBMCs), obtained at new diagnosis, from a patient treated with antithyroid drugs. This TCR was recovered from a man aged 25 to 40 with Graves disease. The V and J genes are TRBV10-1 and TRBJ2-1; 9 positions agree with TRBD1. For the CDR3, the DNA is TGCGCCAGCAGTGTACAGGGGGCCGGGGAGCAGTTCTTC. It is translated as CASSVQGAGEQFF.